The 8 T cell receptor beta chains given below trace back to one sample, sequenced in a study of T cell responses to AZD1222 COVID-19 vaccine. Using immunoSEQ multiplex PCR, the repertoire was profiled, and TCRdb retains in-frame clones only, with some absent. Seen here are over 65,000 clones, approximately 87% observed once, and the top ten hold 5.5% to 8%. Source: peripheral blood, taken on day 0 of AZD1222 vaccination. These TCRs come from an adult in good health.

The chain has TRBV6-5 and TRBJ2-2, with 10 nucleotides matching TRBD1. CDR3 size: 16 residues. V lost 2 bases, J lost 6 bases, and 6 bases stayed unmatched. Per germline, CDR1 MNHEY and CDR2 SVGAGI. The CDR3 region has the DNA TGTGCCAGCAGTTACCCCCGGACAGGGGGAGCCGGGGAGCTGTTTTTT. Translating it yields CASSYPRTGGAGELFF.

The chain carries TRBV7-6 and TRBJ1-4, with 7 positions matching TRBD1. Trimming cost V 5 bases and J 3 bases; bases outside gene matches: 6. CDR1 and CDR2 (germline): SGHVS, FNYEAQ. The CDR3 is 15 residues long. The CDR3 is CASSEQGLANEKLFF. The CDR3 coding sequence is TGTGCCAGCAGCGAACAGGGGTTAGCTAATGAAAAACTGTTTTTT.

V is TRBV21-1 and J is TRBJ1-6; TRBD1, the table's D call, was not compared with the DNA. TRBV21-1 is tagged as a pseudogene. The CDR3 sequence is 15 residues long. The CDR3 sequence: CASSKGGQMGSPLHF. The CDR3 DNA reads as TGTGCCAGCAGCAAAGGGGGACAGATGGGCTCACCCCTCCACTTT.

The CDR3 loop reads CSAPFQPQHF. The DNA of the CDR3 is TGCAGTGCCCCTTTTCAGCCCCAGCATTTT. V is TRBV20-1 and J is TRBJ1-5; D is unclear. The CDR3 loop spans 10 amino acids. Per the germline V gene, CDR1 is DFQATT and CDR2 is SNEGSKA (reference sequence). The germline V and J ends were trimmed by 6 bases and 6 bases, with 6 bases remaining between them.

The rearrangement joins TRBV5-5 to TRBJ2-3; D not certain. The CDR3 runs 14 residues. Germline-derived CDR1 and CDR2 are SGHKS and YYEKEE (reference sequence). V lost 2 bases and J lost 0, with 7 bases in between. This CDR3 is CASSFYDSTDTQYF. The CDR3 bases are TGTGCCAGCAGCTTTTATGACAGCACAGATACGCAGTATTTT.

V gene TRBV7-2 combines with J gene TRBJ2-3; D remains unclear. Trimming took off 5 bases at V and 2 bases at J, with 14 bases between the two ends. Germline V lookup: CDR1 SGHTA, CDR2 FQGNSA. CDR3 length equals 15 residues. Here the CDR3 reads CASSLGRQTTDTQYF. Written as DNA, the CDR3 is TGTGCCAGCAGCCTAGGGCGGCAGACCACAGATACGCAGTATTTT.

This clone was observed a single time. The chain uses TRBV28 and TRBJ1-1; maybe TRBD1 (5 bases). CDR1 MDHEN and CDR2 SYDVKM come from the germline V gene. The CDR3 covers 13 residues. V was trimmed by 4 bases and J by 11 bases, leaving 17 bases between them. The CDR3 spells CASSSQVVGGAFF. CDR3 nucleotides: TGTGCCAGCAGTTCACAGGTTGTCGGGGGGGCTTTCTTT.

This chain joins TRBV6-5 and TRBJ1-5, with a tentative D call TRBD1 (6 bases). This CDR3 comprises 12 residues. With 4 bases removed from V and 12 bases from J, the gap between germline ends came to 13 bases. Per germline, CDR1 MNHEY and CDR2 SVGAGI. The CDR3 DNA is TGTGCCAGCAGTTCTAGGGGGGCTCGCCAGCATTTT. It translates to CASSSRGARQHF.